Listed below are T cell receptor beta chains from one sample, sequenced in a study of blood T cell repertoires in COVID-19. Profiled with immunoSEQ multiplex PCR; TCRdb holds only in-frame clones, not every one. Of approximately 160,000 clones listed, about 88% are singletons. The material sequenced was peripheral blood. The receptors stem from an older woman with COVID-19, enrolled during active disease. CDR3s include the opening cysteine and the closing phenylalanine or tryptophan. The D gene is left open where the match is weak. The size entry is marked missing in some rows and otherwise reads once, few, many or a size class.

>TRBV3-1/TRBV3-2|NA|16|TRBJ1-2|TRBD1
TGTGCCAGCAGCCAAGGACAGGGTCGGGCTAACTATGGCTACACCTTC
CASSQGQGRANYGYTF
>TRBV14|NA|13|TRBJ1-1|NA
TGTGCCAGCAGCCTGACATTGAACACTGAAGCTTTCTTT
CASSLTLNTEAFF
>TRBV5-1|few|15|TRBJ2-1|TRBD1
TGCGCCAGCAGCAGATCCGGGACAGATTACAATGAGCAGTTCTTC
CASSRSGTDYNEQFF
>TRBV10-1|NA|14|TRBJ2-5|NA
TGCGCCAGCAGTGAATCTGGCCCAAAAGAGACCCAGTACTTC
CASSESGPKETQYF
>TRBV10-2|NA|14|TRBJ1-2|NA
TGCGCCAGCAGTGAGCGGGCAGGGTATTATGGCTACACCTTC
CASSERAGYYGYTF
>TRBV5-1|NA|15|TRBJ2-6|NA
TGCGCCAGCAGCTTGGGGCCCTCTGGGGCCAACGTCCTGACTTTC
CASSLGPSGANVLTF
>TRBV6-2/TRBV6-3|NA|19|TRBJ1-2|TRBD1
TGTGCCAGCAGCCCCTGGGGGGGGACAGGGCGGATTGGAGACTATGGCTACACCTTC
CASSPWGGTGRIGDYGYTF
>TRBV12-3/TRBV12-4|NA|13|TRBJ1-5|TRBD1
TGTGCCAGCAGTCGACAGGGGGATCAGCCCCAGCATTTT
CASSRQGDQPQHF
>TRBV10-3|NA|13|TRBJ1-1|NA
TGTGCCATCAGTGCCCCGGGGGGGATTGAAGCTTTCTTT
CAISAPGGIEAFF
>TRBV7-3|NA|15|TRBJ2-5|NA
TGTGCCAGCAGCTCTGGCGGGGTAGTGGTCGAGACCCAGTACTTC
CASSSGGVVVETQYF
>TRBV6-5|NA|14|TRBJ2-2|NA
TGTGCCAGCATAGAGGCGCGGAACACCGGGGAGCTGTTTTTT
CASIEARNTGELFF
>TRBV6-5|NA|14|TRBJ2-2|NA
TGTGCCAGCAGCGCCTCGGTCGGTCCCGGGGAGCTGTTTTTT
CASSASVGPGELFF
>TRBV19|NA|11|TRBJ1-2|NA
TGTGCCAGTAAAGATTTTCGGGGCTACACCTTC
CASKDFRGYTF
>TRBV11-2|NA|12|TRBJ1-2|NA
TGTGCCAGCAGCTTAGTCAGAAATGGCTACACCTTC
CASSLVRNGYTF
>TRBV7-8|NA|14|TRBJ1-1|NA
TGTGCCAGCAGCTTAGCGTTGCGGAACACTGAAGCTTTCTTT
CASSLALRNTEAFF
>TRBV30|NA|13|TRBJ1-6|TRBD1
TGTGCCTGGGGGGGACAGACTAATTCACCCCTCCACTTT
CAWGGQTNSPLHF
>TRBV29-1|NA|12|TRBJ1-1|NA
TGCAGCCTCAAAGCCGGGGGTTCTGAAGCTTTCTTT
CSLKAGGSEAFF
>TRBV4-1|NA|17|TRBJ1-2|TRBD1
TGCGCCAGCAGCCAAGATAGGGCTACGGGACAGGGTTATGGCTACACCTTC
CASSQDRATGQGYGYTF
>TRBV19|NA|16|TRBJ1-5|NA
TGTGCCAGTAGTACCCACCGAGGAGGGCAGGAACAGCCCCAGCATTTT
CASSTHRGGQEQPQHF
>TRBV6-6|NA|16|TRBJ1-2|TRBD1
TGTGCCAGCAGCTTACAGGGGGACCTAGCTAACTATGGCTACACCTTC
CASSLQGDLANYGYTF
>TRBV15|NA|15|TRBJ1-2|NA
TGTGCCACCAGCAGAGATATAAACAGGGACGATGGCTACACCTTC
CATSRDINRDDGYTF
>TRBV14|once|14|TRBJ1-3|NA
TGTGCCAGCAGCGGTCAGATCTCTGGAAACACCATATATTTT
CASSGQISGNTIYF
>TRBV7-3|NA|19|TRBJ2-6|TRBD2
TGTGCCAGCAGCTTTCGACTAGCGGGGAACTCCTCTGGGGCCAACGTCCTGACTTTC
CASSFRLAGNSSGANVLTF
>TRBV5-1|NA|14|TRBJ1-1|TRBD1
TGCGCCAGCAGCCACGGGACAGCCGCATCTGAAGCTTTCTTT
CASSHGTAASEAFF
>TRBV11-2|NA|17|TRBJ2-6|NA
TGTGCCAGCAGCTTACAGGCAGGGGTGAAAGGGGCCAACGTCCTGACTTTC
CASSLQAGVKGANVLTF
>TRBV15|NA|17|TRBJ1-4|NA
TGTGCCACCAGCAGAGATTTCGGAGTGGGGGGGGCTGAAAAACTGTTTTTT
CATSRDFGVGGAEKLFF
>TRBV10-1|NA|15|TRBJ2-5|TRBD1
TGCGCCAGCAGTGAGGAGACAGGGCTCCAAGAGACCCAGTACTTC
CASSEETGLQETQYF
>TRBV29-1|NA|10|TRBJ1-1|NA
TGCAGCGTTGAAGATATTGAAGCTTTCTTT
CSVEDIEAFF
>TRBV5-6|NA|14|TRBJ1-1|NA
TGTGCCAGCAGCTTGGTCAGGGGTGACACTGAAGCTTTCTTT
CASSLVRGDTEAFF
>TRBV5-4|once|14|TRBJ2-5|TRBD2
TGTGCCAGCAGCTCCGGGGGGTTCCAAGAGACCCAGTACTTC
CASSSGGFQETQYF
>TRBV10-1|many|18|TRBJ2-2|TRBD2
TGCGCCAGCAGTGGAGGGGAACTAGCGGGGGACCCCACCGGGGAGCTGTTTTTT
CASSGGELAGDPTGELFF
>TRBV7-7|NA|19|TRBJ2-1|TRBD2
TGTGCTAGCAGCTTAGGACTAGCAGGAGGTCCCCGCTCCTACAATGAGCAGTTCTTC
CASSLGLAGGPRSYNEQFF
>TRBV23-1|NA|14|TRBJ1-6|NA
TGCGCCAGCAAGCGAGGACAGCCGAATTCACCCCTCCACTTT
CASKRGQPNSPLHF
>TRBV19|few|14|TRBJ2-3|NA
TGTGCCAGTATGGCACAGGGGAGGACAGATACGCAGTATTTT
CASMAQGRTDTQYF
>TRBV19|NA|13|TRBJ1-2|TRBD1
TGTGCCAGTAGTACCGACAGGGGATATGGCTACACCTTC
CASSTDRGYGYTF
>TRBV27|NA|16|TRBJ1-2|TRBD1
TGTGCCAGCAGTCCCCTCGGGACAGCCTCCTTTTATGGCTACACCTTC
CASSPLGTASFYGYTF
>TRBV3-1/TRBV3-2|NA|14|TRBJ2-7|NA
TGTGCCAGCAGCCCGTCGAGTGGTTCCTACGAGCAGTACTTC
CASSPSSGSYEQYF
>TRBV29-1|NA|11|TRBJ1-2|TRBD1
TGCAGCGTTGGACAGGGGGTAGGCTACACCTTC
CSVGQGVGYTF
>TRBV15|once|16|TRBJ1-2|NA
TGTGCCACCAGCAGAGGAAGTAACAGGAAAAACTATGGCTACACCTTC
CATSRGSNRKNYGYTF
>TRBV3-1/TRBV3-2|NA|15|TRBJ2-2|NA
TGTGCCAGCAGCCGTGGGCAGGGGGGCAGCGGGGAGCTGTTTTTT
CASSRGQGGSGELFF
>TRBV6-5|NA|15|TRBJ1-6|NA
TGTGCCAGCAGTTACAGGGGATCCTATAATTCACCCCTCCACTTT
CASSYRGSYNSPLHF